The 10 T cell receptor beta chains in this list originate from one sample, sequenced in a study of graft-versus-host responses after intestinal transplantation. TCRdb's table, derived via immunoSEQ multiplex PCR, lists solely in-frame clones and lacks some. The sample shows over 100,000 clones, approximately 93% of them seen only once. These receptors' targets are unknown. Sample: unstimulated CD8+ T cells sorted from spleen or lymph node cells, taken before transplant. Receptors originate from a human donor who was the organ donor for an intestinal transplant.

This clone appeared a single time. The chain couples TRBV5-1 to TRBJ2-7, with D unclear. Germline loops: CDR1 SGHRS, CDR2 YFSETQ. The V end was cut by 4 bases, the J end by 2 bases, with 10 bases between. The CDR3 loop spans 13 amino acids. CDR3: CASSLGDTYEQYF. CDR3 nucleotide sequence: TGCGCCAGCAGCCTCGGCGACACCTACGAGCAGTACTTC.

The rearrangement links TRBV6-5 to TRBJ1-2; TRBD1 agrees at 8 bases. V lost 5 bases to trimming and J lost 6 bases; unmatched junction nucleotides: 11. Germline loops: CDR1 MNHEY, CDR2 SVGAGI. This CDR3 has 15 residues. Here the CDR3 DNA reads TGTGCCAGCAGTGGAGACGCAGGGGGCAACGATGGCTACACCTTC. It specifies CASSGDAGGNDGYTF.

The count of this clone is one. The chain combines TRBV11-3 with TRBJ2-7, with TRBD2 identical over 8 bases. The CDR3 extends over 15 amino acids. Germline V lookup: CDR1 SGHNT, CDR2 YENEEA. V lost 1 base and J lost 4; bases outside the gene matches: 6. CDR3 in DNA: TGTGCCAGCAGCTTAGTGGTAGCGGGGCTATACGAGCAGTACTTC. This encodes CASSLVVAGLYEQYF.

The chain is built from TRBV7-3 and TRBJ2-1, with TRBD1 as a possible D gene (6 bases). The CDR3 totals 14 residues. Germline CDR1 reads SGHTA; CDR2 reads FQGTGA. Trimming shortened V by 2 bases and J by 7 bases, and 12 bases separated the two germline ends. The CDR3 is CASSLGGAGNEQFF. The DNA for the CDR3 is TGTGCCAGCAGCTTAGGGGGCGCCGGGAATGAGCAGTTCTTC. The full variable domain, with the rest looked up from reference TRBV7-3 and TRBJ2-1, is GAGVSQTPSNKVTEKGKYVELRCDPISGHTALYWYRQSLGQGPEFLIYFQGTGAADDSGLPNDRFFAVRPEGSVSTLKIQRTERGDSAVYLCASSLGGAGNEQFFGPGTRLTVL.

Turning to this clone: Its ends do not fully match the called genes, so a read error is possible. The chain carries TRBV7-7 and TRBJ1-2; possible D gene TRBD1, 6 bases. The CDR3 is 14 amino acids. CDR1 and CDR2 from the germline V gene are SSHAT and FNYEAQ (reference sequence). The CDR3 spells CASTYRGGHYGYTF. CDR3 nucleotides: TGTGCTAGCACCTACCGGGGGGGCCACTATGGCTACACCTTC.

The chain links TRBV30 to TRBJ1-2, with no clear D. Germline CDR1 GTSNPN, CDR2 SVGIG (reference sequence). Trimming removed 5 bases from V and 8 bases from J, with 12 bases in between. The CDR3 has 11 residues. CDR3 nucleotides: TGTGCCTGGTGGGGAGGGAGCGGCTACACCTTC. This codes for CAWWGGSGYTF.

The J gene is TRBJ2-5, the V gene TRBV6-6, with no clear D. With 2 bases removed from V and 1 base from J, the gap between germline ends came to 2 bases. The CDR3 length is 12 residues. The germline CDR1 and CDR2 sequences are MNHNY and SVGAGI (reference sequence). The CDR3 bases are TGTGCCAGCAGTTACCCCCAAGAGACCCAGTACTTC. Protein sequence: CASSYPQETQYF.

This chain links TRBV5-1 with TRBJ1-2; no clear D gene. The V end was cut by 7 bases, the J end by 7 bases, with 17 bases between. Germline V gives CDR1 SGHRS, CDR2 YFSETQ. The CDR3 runs 13 residues. The CDR3 DNA follows: TGCGCCAGCCAGCCCCGGGGTCGGGGTGGCTACACCTTC. This encodes CASQPRGRGGYTF.

The rearrangement links TRBV28 to TRBJ2-1; TRBD1 is a possible D gene (5 bases). Germline V gene lookup returns CDR1 MDHEN and CDR2 SYDVKM. V lost 6 bases and J lost 2, with 14 bases in between. CDR3 length equals 15 residues. Here the CDR3 reads CASSPLGATYNEQFF. In DNA form, the CDR3 reads TGTGCCAGCAGCCCCTTAGGGGCGACCTACAATGAGCAGTTCTTC. Variable domain in full (rest from reference TRBV28 and TRBJ2-1): DVKVTQSSRYLVKRTGEKVFLECVQDMDHENMFWYRQDPGLGLRLIYFSYDVKMKEKGDIPEGYSVSREKKERFSLILESASTNQTSMYLCASSPLGATYNEQFFGPGTRLTVL.

The chain has TRBV11-1 and TRBJ1-3; D possibly corresponds to TRBD1 (5 bases). Trimming cost V 2 bases and J 2 bases, with 7 bases left between them. Germline values: CDR1 SGHAT, CDR2 FQDESV (reference sequence). This CDR3 spans 14 amino acids. The CDR3, as DNA: TGTGCCAGCAGCTTACTGGGGCCTGGAAACACCATATATTTT. This codes for CASSLLGPGNTIYF.